The 14 T cell receptor beta chains below all came from one sample that was sequenced in a study of identical twins. TCRdb re-called the 5' RACE reads through MiXCR, storing one row per CDR3 protein. Of nearly 250,000 distinct CDR3 sequences listed, 5.5% to 7% are singletons. A further study also used this sample, focusing on yellow fever vaccine responses in identical twins.

Sequenced: memory (CD45RO+) T cells sorted from blood. The receptors derive from a woman aged 18-29 years in good health.

This rearrangement joins TRBV12-3 or TRBV12-4 to TRBJ2-7; no clear D. Trimming cost V 3 bases and J 4 bases, with 10 bases left between them. The CDR3 contains 13 residues. This CDR3 reads CASSFRAGYEQYF. In nucleotides, the CDR3 is TGTGCCAGCAGTTTCAGAGCCGGGTACGAGCAGTACTTC.

The gene calls are TRBV6-1 and TRBJ2-7; 7 bases map to TRBD2. The length of the CDR3 is 15 residues. Per the germline V gene, CDR1 is MNHNS and CDR2 is SASEGT. Trimming removed 6 bases from V and 4 bases from J; junction bases left unmatched: 12. The CDR3 region has the DNA TGTGCCAGCAGCCCCCGGGGGACTACTCTATACGAGCAGTACTTC. Encoded protein: CASSPRGTTLYEQYF.

The chain carries TRBV12-5 and TRBJ2-2; 11 nucleotides line up with TRBD2. J was trimmed by 6 bases and V by 6 bases; bases with no gene match: 18. The CDR3 totals 19 residues. Germline lookup yields CDR1 LGHNT and CDR2 FRNRAP. As DNA, the CDR3 is TGTGCTAGTGGCCCGTCGTCCCCGGGACTAGCGGAGATTCCCGGGGAGCTGTTTTTT. Translated: CASGPSSPGLAEIPGELFF. The whole variable domain, filled in from reference TRBV12-5 and TRBJ2-2, reads DARVTQTPRHKVTEMGQEVTMRCQPILGHNTVFWYRQTMMQGLELLAYFRNRAPLDDSGMPKDRFSAEMPDATLATLKIQPSEPRDSAVYFCASGPSSPGLAEIPGELFFGEGSRLTVL.

The V call is TRBV9, the J call TRBJ1-1; maybe TRBD1 (6 bases). CDR3 size: 14 residues. The V end was cut by 4 bases, the J end by 0 bases, with 10 bases between. CDR1 is SGDLS and CDR2 is YYNGEE in the germline V gene. CDR3: CASSIGGLNTEAFF. CDR3 DNA: TGTGCCAGCAGCATAGGGGGTTTGAACACTGAAGCTTTCTTT.

This clonotype appeared once. The chain couples TRBV25-1 to TRBJ2-1; 9 bases align to TRBD2. This CDR3 has 15 residues. Germline CDR1 and CDR2: MGHDK and SYGVNS. V lost 2 bases to trimming and J lost 5 bases; unmatched junction nucleotides: 4. CDR3 region: CASSEEASGNNEQFF. The CDR3 DNA sequence: TGTGCCAGCAGTGAAGAGGCTAGCGGGAACAATGAGCAGTTCTTC.

V and J are TRBV28 and TRBJ1-2; 8 bases align to TRBD1. J gave up 7 bases and V 5 bases, and 9 bases lay outside the gene matches. The CDR3 runs to 14 residues. Per the germline V gene, CDR1 is MDHEN and CDR2 is SYDVKM. The CDR3 sequence is CASSPGDRRAGYTF. The DNA of the CDR3 is TGTGCCAGCAGTCCCGGGGACAGGCGAGCTGGCTACACCTTC.

This clonotype was observed many times. This chain uses TRBV12-3 or TRBV12-4 with TRBJ1-1; D call uncertain. Trimming shortened V by 6 bases and J by 7 bases, and 12 bases separated the two germline ends. This CDR3 region has 12 residues. The CDR3: CASRSGRIEAFF. The CDR3 nucleotides are TGTGCCAGCAGGTCCGGTCGGATTGAAGCTTTCTTT.

The sample holds a few counts of this clonotype. The genes are TRBV24-1 and TRBJ2-7; TRBD2 is a possible D gene (6 bases). The CDR3 is 16 residues long. Germline V lookup: CDR1 KGHDR, CDR2 SFDVKD. V lost 5 bases and J lost 4, with 20 bases in between. In nucleotides, the CDR3 is TGTGCCACCAGTGCCCTATCAATCGACGGGAGATACGAGCAGTACTTC. This translates into CATSALSIDGRYEQYF.

The V gene is TRBV24-1, the J gene TRBJ2-3, with no clear D. The CDR3 has 14 amino acids. Germline V CDR1 and CDR2: KGHDR, SFDVKD. V gave up 9 bases and J gave up 2 bases, with 14 bases separating them. CDR3 residues: CATARAGDTDTQYF. The CDR3 DNA sequence: TGTGCCACCGCTAGGGCAGGAGACACAGATACGCAGTATTTT.

This clonotype was found many times. V is TRBV28 and J is TRBJ2-3; a weak D match, TRBD2 (6 bases). Trimming took 5 bases from V and 6 from J, leaving 12 bases between them. The CDR3 loop spans 13 amino acids. CDR1 MDHEN and CDR2 SYDVKM come from the germline V gene. The CDR3 DNA reads TGTGCCAGCAGTGAGGAGGGCCTGGATACGCAGTATTTT. Amino acids: CASSEEGLDTQYF.

This clonotype was seen only a few times. This chain links TRBV28 with TRBJ1-5, with D hard to call. The V end was cut by 4 bases, the J end by 4 bases, with 11 bases between. CDR1 is MDHEN, CDR2 SYDVKM, per germline. CDR3 size: 14 residues. The CDR3 here is CASSSPGPNQPQHF. CDR3 nucleotide sequence: TGTGCCAGCAGTTCGCCCGGCCCAAATCAGCCCCAGCATTTT.

This clonotype has just a few counts. The chain combines TRBV6-5 with TRBJ2-1, with TRBD2 identical over 14 bases. The germline CDR1 and CDR2 sequences are MNHEY and SVGAGI. V was pared by 2 bases and J by 9 bases, with 9 bases of the junction left unmatched. The CDR3 length is 17 residues. The chain's CDR3 is CASSYGTSGSTRGEQFF. The DNA of the CDR3 is TGTGCCAGCAGTTACGGGACTAGCGGGAGTACGCGGGGTGAGCAGTTCTTC.

This clonotype was detected many times. The J gene is TRBJ2-1, the V gene TRBV4-1; TRBD2 matches 14 bases. V was clipped by 1 base and J by 7 bases; unmatched bases: 18. The CDR3 extends over 21 amino acids. From germline, CDR1 is MGHRA and CDR2 YSYEKL. CDR3 sequence: CASSQGLRVGPTSGRANEQFF. CDR3 in DNA: TGCGCCAGCAGCCAAGGGCTTCGGGTAGGCCCGACTAGCGGGAGGGCTAATGAGCAGTTCTTC.

This clonotype was observed a handful of times. V usage is TRBV20-1 and J usage is TRBJ1-5; tentatively, D is TRBD1 (6 bases). The germline gives CDR1 DFQATT, CDR2 SNEGSKA (reference sequence). This CDR3 is 17 amino acids long. Trimming cost V 0 bases and J 6 bases, with 21 bases left between them. DNA for the CDR3: TGCAGTGCTAGAGACGACCTACAGGGCATTTTAAGTCAGCCCCAGCATTTT. Amino acid sequence: CSARDDLQGILSQPQHF.